A selection of T cell receptor beta chains follows, all from one sample in a study of siplizumab effects on memory and regulatory T cells. The method was immunoSEQ multiplex PCR; TCRdb's version includes in-frame clones alone and lacks a portion of them. Of tens of thousands of clones listed, 93% are singletons. Material for sequencing was CD8+ T cells sorted from blood. All receptors derive from a human donor in good health. Both conserved end residues are trimmed from each CDR3. Clone size is stated in some rows and not others, as once, few, many or a class when expanded.

abundance: -; v_gene: TRBV4-2; CDR3aa: ASSQSTPGTNTIY
abundance: -; v_gene: TRBV7-9; CDR3aa: ASSLVAEKNIQY
abundance: -; v_gene: TRBV4-1; CDR3aa: ASSQAAPGTSLNEQF
abundance: -; v_gene: TRBV18; CDR3aa: ASSPTGGRVNYEKLF
abundance: -; v_gene: TRBV27; CDR3aa: ASSPGTSRGEQY
abundance: -; v_gene: TRBV27; CDR3aa: ASSSRRGGTGELF
abundance: -; v_gene: TRBV4-1; CDR3aa: ASSQGTSGWETQY
abundance: -; v_gene: TRBV5-1; CDR3aa: ASSWTGEVDGYT
abundance: once; v_gene: TRBV6-5; CDR3aa: ASSAGVLNTEAF
abundance: -; v_gene: TRBV27; CDR3aa: ASSLVSEGAEQY
abundance: -; v_gene: TRBV11-3; CDR3aa: ASSLVGIPSQSSYNEQF
abundance: -; v_gene: TRBV5-1; CDR3aa: ASSLAGGTTDTQY
abundance: -; v_gene: TRBV7-8; CDR3aa: ASSLGTWWVRNQPQH
abundance: -; v_gene: TRBV30; CDR3aa: AWRAGVPNEQF
abundance: -; v_gene: TRBV5-6; CDR3aa: ASSPEGGDSNEQF
abundance: -; v_gene: TRBV4-3; CDR3aa: ASSQDSLGANVLT
abundance: -; v_gene: TRBV5-8; CDR3aa: ASSLEGGKSSYEQY
abundance: few; v_gene: TRBV11-1; CDR3aa: ASSPGQVNQPQH
abundance: -; v_gene: TRBV7-6; CDR3aa: ASSLAEGSYEQY
abundance: once; v_gene: TRBV4-2; CDR3aa: ASSQDWGATTEAF
abundance: once; v_gene: TRBV4-2; CDR3aa: ASSQLRAYKSREQY
abundance: -; v_gene: TRBV5-5; CDR3aa: ASSWAAGGPQTEQF
abundance: -; v_gene: TRBV11-3; CDR3aa: ASSRGRGGSGNTIY
abundance: -; v_gene: TRBV4-3; CDR3aa: ASSQDRAAGSGTEAF
abundance: -; v_gene: TRBV9; CDR3aa: ASSVDRGNTGELF
abundance: -; v_gene: TRBV11-2; CDR3aa: ASSPGTSSSLWELF
abundance: -; v_gene: TRBV7-9; CDR3aa: ASSPFPSGANVLT
abundance: -; v_gene: TRBV30; CDR3aa: AWSVSGIPGANVLT
abundance: -; v_gene: TRBV7-9; CDR3aa: ASSDTRAGGSTDTQY
abundance: -; v_gene: TRBV20-1; CDR3aa: SAGLLDTQY
abundance: -; v_gene: TRBV9; CDR3aa: ASSATGVYEQY
abundance: -; v_gene: TRBV4-2; CDR3aa: ASSQGGQGNEQY
abundance: -; v_gene: TRBV5-8; CDR3aa: ASSLEGVGQY
abundance: once; v_gene: TRBV11-2; CDR3aa: ASSLVQQFSGYT
abundance: -; v_gene: TRBV4-1; CDR3aa: ASSQDSATTEAF
abundance: -; v_gene: TRBV13; CDR3aa: ASSSAEGLAGGFGEQY
abundance: -; v_gene: TRBV15; CDR3aa: ATSPQGRGPANYGYT
abundance: -; v_gene: TRBV7-9; CDR3aa: ASSLKGRAYEQY
abundance: -; v_gene: TRBV7-9; CDR3aa: ANRQVMNTEAF
abundance: -; v_gene: TRBV27; CDR3aa: ASKSSGTSYEQY
abundance: -; v_gene: TRBV30; CDR3aa: AWSRATHEQY
abundance: -; v_gene: TRBV11-3; CDR3aa: ASSPRDRGKTQY
abundance: -; v_gene: TRBV18; CDR3aa: ASSPGQSDYNEQF
abundance: -; v_gene: TRBV9; CDR3aa: ASSLRDPGHNEQF
abundance: -; v_gene: TRBV5-6; CDR3aa: ASERGSTDTQY
abundance: -; v_gene: TRBV9; CDR3aa: ASSVAQGSYEQY
abundance: -; v_gene: TRBV2; CDR3aa: ASRLAGGLTDTQY